Each of the 23 T cell receptor beta chains below was sequenced from the same sample in a study of cytomegalovirus exposure and HLA in healthy donors. The PCR employed 60 Vbeta primers together with 13 Jbeta primers. Here immunoSEQ multiplex PCR was the method, and the copy in TCRdb shows in-frame clones only, minus some. Of 250,000 to 350,000 clones detected, 75% to 90% appear once; the ten largest clones hold around 4.2%. The specimen sequenced was PBMCs. The receptors come from a man aged 35-49 years in good health and CMV-seropositive.

The rearrangement joins TRBV6-1 to TRBJ1-5; no clear D. The CDR3 has 15 residues. Germline assignment: CDR1 MNHNS and CDR2 SASEGT. The ends were cut back, 6 bases at V and 4 bases at J, with 16 bases in the middle. The CDR3 nucleotides are TGTGCCAGCAGCGACTTCCGGGGTCCTAATCAGCCCCAGCATTTT. It specifies CASSDFRGPNQPQHF.

This sequence joins TRBV28 and TRBJ2-7; 8 bases fit TRBD2. The trim removed 6 bases at V and 0 bases at J, leaving 7 bases unmatched. Germline loops: CDR1 MDHEN, CDR2 SYDVKM. This CDR3 region has 15 residues. CDR3 protein: CASSSGTRSSYEQYF. DNA for the CDR3: TGTGCCAGCAGCTCCGGGACTAGGAGCTCCTACGAGCAGTACTTC.

The chain couples TRBV2 to TRBJ2-7; D may be TRBD2 (6 bases). Germline CDR1 reads SNHLY; CDR2 reads FYNNEI. The length of the CDR3 is 13 residues. V dropped 8 bases and J dropped 3 bases, with 14 bases sitting between them. For the CDR3, the DNA is TGTGCCAGCGCGACGGAGGGGATCTACGAGCAGTACTTC. It encodes CASATEGIYEQYF.

Remarks on this clone: One end of the junction varies from germline; a read error may be responsible. The chain links TRBV28 to TRBJ1-5; TRBD1 agrees at 10 bases. The CDR3 sequence is 14 residues long. The germline CDR1 and CDR2 sequences are MDHEN and SYDVKM. The CDR3 is CTSTGTGGNQPQHF. The CDR3 DNA sequence: TGTACCAGCACAGGGACAGGGGGCAATCAGCCCCAGCATTTT.

The chain has TRBV27 and TRBJ2-7; 8 bases fit TRBD2. CDR1 and CDR2 (germline): MNHEY, SMNVEV (reference sequence). CDR3 length equals 15 residues. V was pared by 1 base and J by 0 bases, with 2 bases of the junction left unmatched. CDR3 region: CASSLLAGSSYEQYF. CDR3 in DNA: TGTGCCAGCAGTTTATTAGCGGGGTCCTCCTACGAGCAGTACTTC.

This chain connects TRBV7-3 to TRBJ2-5; 7 bases fit TRBD2. Losses at the gene ends were 2 bases for V and 5 bases for J; bases not matched to a gene: 8. In germline, CDR1 is SGHTA, CDR2 FQGTGA. CDR3 length: 15 residues. The CDR3 DNA follows: TGTGCCAGCAGCTTAGGTCTTAGCGGGCCGGAGACCCAGTACTTC. This sequence encodes CASSLGLSGPETQYF.

V gene TRBV5-1 combines with J gene TRBJ2-7, with D perhaps TRBD1 (6 bases). V gave up 0 bases and J gave up 6 bases, with 19 bases separating them. This CDR3 has 16 residues. In germline, CDR1 is SGHRS, CDR2 YFSETQ. The CDR3 is CASSLAATGDGSEQYF. The CDR3 DNA is TGCGCCAGCAGCTTGGCCGCGACAGGTGACGGAAGCGAGCAGTACTTC.

The CDR3 sequence: CASSAGTGGWEQYF. In nucleotides, the CDR3 is TGCGCCAGCAGCGCGGGGACAGGGGGGTGGGAGCAGTACTTC. The chain uses TRBV5-1 and TRBJ2-7, with TRBD1 matching over 11 bases. CDR1 and CDR2 from the germline V gene are SGHRS and YFSETQ. The CDR3 is made up of 14 amino acids. V lost 4 bases and J lost 7; bases outside the gene matches: 7.

This rearrangement joins TRBV7-2 to TRBJ2-1; no reliable D call. V lost 6 bases and J lost 5, with 26 bases in between. Germline V CDR1 and CDR2: SGHTA, FQGNSA. This CDR3 is built from 18 residues. The DNA of the CDR3 is TGTGCCAGCAGACAAACTTTCATCGGCGGAGTTCGGGACAATGAGCAGTTCTTC. Its translation: CASRQTFIGGVRDNEQFF.

The chain couples TRBV7-3 to TRBJ2-7, with TRBD1 identical over 9 bases. Looked up from germline, CDR1 is SGHTA and CDR2 is FQGTGA. The CDR3 runs 15 residues. Trimming took 6 bases from V and 3 from J; bases not matched to a gene: 9. The CDR3 region has the DNA TGTGCCAGCAGTTTCCACGGACAGGGGAACTACGAGCAGTACTTC. It encodes CASSFHGQGNYEQYF.

This sequence joins TRBV6-6 and TRBJ2-3; 9 bases align to TRBD1. V lost 0 bases and J lost 5; bases outside the gene matches: 6. The CDR3 is made up of 16 amino acids. Looked up from germline, CDR1 is MNHNY and CDR2 is SVGAGI (reference sequence). The CDR3 DNA sequence: TGTGCCAGCAGTTACTCGAACAGGGGGCGGGGAGATACGCAGTATTTT. Protein product: CASSYSNRGRGDTQYF.

This chain links TRBV28 with TRBJ2-1; 10 nucleotides align to TRBD2. The V and J ends lost 3 bases and 3 bases, in that order; junction bases with no gene match: 20. The CDR3 spans 21 residues. Per the germline V gene, CDR1 is MDHEN and CDR2 is SYDVKM. In DNA form, the CDR3 reads TGTGCCAGCAGTTTCATACCCGGACTAGCGGAAATGACAGGATTCTACAATGAGCAGTTCTTC. Translated: CASSFIPGLAEMTGFYNEQFF.

V gene TRBV18 combines with J gene TRBJ2-3, with 15 bases identical to TRBD2. Germline CDR1 and CDR2: KGHSH and LQKENI. The V and J ends lost 3 bases and 4 bases, in that order; junction bases with no gene match: 11. The CDR3 length is 19 residues. CDR3 protein: CASSPRSGLAGGISDTQYF. In DNA form, the CDR3 reads TGTGCCAGCTCACCTCGGAGCGGACTAGCGGGAGGGATATCAGATACGCAGTATTTT.

In its sample, this clone was seen once. The chain recombines TRBV19 with TRBJ2-6; D ambiguous. In germline, CDR1 is LNHDA, CDR2 SQIVND (reference sequence). Trimming pared 2 bases from V and 4 bases from J, leaving 12 bases between. There are 16 residues in the CDR3. The CDR3 reads CASSISRSPGANVLTF. The DNA for the CDR3 is TGTGCCAGTAGTATAAGTCGGAGTCCAGGGGCCAACGTCCTGACTTTC.

The chain links TRBV7-9 to TRBJ1-1, with D possibly matching TRBD1 (6 bases). Trimming took 7 bases from V and 0 from J, leaving 12 bases between them. Looked up from germline, CDR1 is SEHNR and CDR2 is FQNEAQ (reference sequence). The CDR3 runs 14 residues. In DNA form, the CDR3 reads TGTGCCAGCATCGCGACAGGCGTGAACACTGAAGCTTTCTTT. Its translation is CASIATGVNTEAFF.

V usage is TRBV5-6 and J usage is TRBJ1-2; the D gene is possibly TRBD1 (6 bases). The V end lost 4 bases, the J end lost 9 bases, and 16 bases lay between the germline ends. The germline V gene encodes CDR1 SGHDT and CDR2 YYEEEE. This CDR3 is built from 13 residues. The chain's CDR3 is CASSGGGGGSYTF. The CDR3 region has the DNA TGTGCCAGCAGCGGTGGCGGGGGCGGGAGCTACACCTTC.

A note on this clone: Distinct nucleotide sequences in the sample also encode this CDR3. The V and J genes are TRBV7-9 and TRBJ1-5; D not resolved. The CDR3 loop spans 12 amino acids. Deletions cut 4 bases from V and 3 bases from J, with 4 bases between. The germline V gene encodes CDR1 SEHNR and CDR2 FQNEAQ (reference sequence). The CDR3 protein is CASSSDNQPQHF. CDR3 DNA: TGTGCCAGCAGCTCAGACAATCAGCCCCAGCATTTT.

The sample holds one count of this clone. The V and J genes are TRBV15 and TRBJ1-3, with D unclear. V was trimmed by 0 bases and J by 2 bases, leaving 8 bases between them. Germline V gives CDR1 LNHNV, CDR2 YYDKDF (reference sequence). The CDR3 has 15 residues. Here the CDR3 reads CATSRDRRTGNTIYF. CDR3 bases: TGTGCCACCAGCAGAGATCGGCGGACTGGAAACACCATATATTTT.

The chain couples TRBV12-5 to TRBJ1-2; D possibly corresponds to TRBD1 (6 bases). Between the trimmed V and J ends, which lost 5 bases and 6 bases, there was a span of 16 bases. The germline gives CDR1 LGHNT, CDR2 FRNRAP. This CDR3 region has 14 residues. In DNA form, the CDR3 reads TGTGCTAGTGGTCAGGGGTCCGACACCCATGGCTACACCTTC. This codes for CASGQGSDTHGYTF.

The genes are TRBV7-2 and TRBJ1-1; TRBD1 matches at 8 bases. CDR3 length: 15 residues. Germline values: CDR1 SGHTA, CDR2 FQGNSA. The V and J ends lost 5 bases and 3 bases, in that order; junction bases with no gene match: 8. CDR3 sequence: CASSPWTGRDTEAFF. The CDR3, as DNA: TGTGCCAGCAGCCCATGGACAGGGAGGGACACTGAAGCTTTCTTT.

This chain links TRBV7-9 with TRBJ2-2, with 12 bases identical to TRBD2. CDR1 and CDR2 from the germline V gene are SEHNR and FQNEAQ (reference sequence). After removal of 7 bases from V and 7 bases from J, the junction contained 7 bases not matched to a gene. This CDR3 is built from 15 residues. CDR3 DNA: TGTGCCAGCACCCTAGCGGGAGGGCCGAACGGGGAGCTGTTTTTT. Its protein product is CASTLAGGPNGELFF.

The chain links TRBV5-1 to TRBJ2-1; 9 nucleotides match TRBD1. With V trimmed by 5 bases and J by 7 bases, 10 bases remained unmatched. The CDR3 extends over 15 amino acids. In germline, CDR1 is SGHRS, CDR2 YFSETQ. The CDR3 bases are TGCGCCAGCAGATCTAGGGGGGACAGGGTTAATGAGCAGTTCTTC. Amino acids: CASRSRGDRVNEQFF. The full variable domain, its missing parts supplied by reference TRBV5-1 and TRBJ2-1, is KAGVTQTPRYLIKTRGQQVTLSCSPISGHRSVSWYQQTPGQGLQFLFEYFSETQRNKGNFPGRFSGRQFSNSRSEMNVSTLELGDSALYLCASRSRGDRVNEQFFGPGTRLTVL.

The rearrangement links TRBV2 to TRBJ2-2; 10 positions agree with TRBD2. From germline, CDR1 is SNHLY and CDR2 FYNNEI. The CDR3 is 14 amino acids. The V and J ends lost 7 bases and 7 bases, in that order; junction bases with no gene match: 6. CDR3 loop: CASMGLASDGELFF. The CDR3, as DNA: TGTGCCAGCATGGGACTAGCGTCCGACGGGGAGCTGTTTTTT.